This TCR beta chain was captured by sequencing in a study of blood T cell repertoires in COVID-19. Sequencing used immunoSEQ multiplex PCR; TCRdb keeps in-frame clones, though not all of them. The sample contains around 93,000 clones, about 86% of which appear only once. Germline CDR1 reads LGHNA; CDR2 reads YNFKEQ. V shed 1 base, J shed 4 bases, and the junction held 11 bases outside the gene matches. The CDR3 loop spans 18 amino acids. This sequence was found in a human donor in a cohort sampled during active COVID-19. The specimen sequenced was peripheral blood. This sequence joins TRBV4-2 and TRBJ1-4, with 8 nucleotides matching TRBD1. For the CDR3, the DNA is TGTGCCAGCAGCCAAGTAGGGGTGGGCGGGACAGGTAATGAAAAACTGTTTTTT. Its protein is CASSQVGVGGTGNEKLFF.